These 9 T cell receptor beta chains share one sample of origin, sequenced in a study of response to subunit inactivated influenza vaccine (dated by TCRdb to between 2017 and 2018). Sample time point, as interpreted from the label and publication: 45 days after influenza vaccine administration. The library came from RT-PCR. Sequencing was performed on an Illumina HiSeq 2500. TCRdb trimmed public reads at Q25 via fastp, called clones via MiXCR and kept in-frame beta chains. Under each unique CDR3 protein, matching rows form one entry showing the most common genes and DNA. The sample contains 150,000 to 200,000 distinct CDR3 sequences, approximately 10% of them found a single time. The ten largest clones take up roughly 12% of the sample. This specimen was non-naive T cells sorted from PBMCs, taken about 40 days after vaccination. What this sample's cell subset or site label stands for: memory T cell fraction. These receptors came from a middle-aged man who received an inactivated influenza vaccine. Donor details come from another sample of the same person, matched by shared clones.

This clonotype came up a few times. V is TRBV6-2 or TRBV6-3 and J is TRBJ2-1; D unclear. CDR1 is MNHEY, CDR2 SVGEGT, per germline. CDR3 length equals 15 residues. V gave up 6 bases and J gave up 0 bases, with 12 bases separating them. The CDR3 here is CASSQSESSYNEQFF. CDR3 nucleotide sequence: TGTGCCAGCAGCCAGAGCGAGAGCTCCTACAATGAGCAGTTCTTC.

The V gene is TRBV7-2, the J gene TRBJ1-3; no definite D call. Germline V lookup: CDR1 SGHTA, CDR2 FQGNSA. Between the trimmed V and J ends, which lost 2 bases and 4 bases, there was a span of 6 bases. This CDR3 comprises 13 residues. DNA for the CDR3: TGTGCCAGCAGCTTACCTGGGGGAAACACCATATATTTT. The encoded protein is CASSLPGGNTIYF.

This clonotype was seen repeatedly, ten times or more. The chain employs TRBV6-2 or TRBV6-3 and TRBJ2-3; D is unclear. The V end was cut by 5 bases, the J end by 9 bases, with 18 bases between. The CDR3 has 14 residues. Germline CDR1 reads MNHEY; CDR2 reads SVGEGT. The CDR3 sequence is CASSRPSGQWTQYF. The CDR3 nucleotides read TGTGCCAGCAGTCGACCATCCGGCCAGTGGACGCAGTATTTT.

The chain employs TRBV7-9 and TRBJ2-1; tentatively, D is TRBD1 (5 bases). V lost 1 base to trimming and J lost 6 bases, with 10 bases between them. The CDR3 has 14 amino acids. Per the germline V gene, CDR1 is SEHNR and CDR2 is FQNEAQ (reference sequence). CDR3 nucleotide sequence: TGTGCCAGCAGCTTAGTAGGGGTCAGCAATGAGCAGTTCTTC. This gives the protein CASSLVGVSNEQFF.

This clonotype was counted at least ten times. The V and J genes are TRBV10-2 and TRBJ1-5, with 9 bases that match TRBD1. Looked up from germline, CDR1 is WSHSY and CDR2 is SAAADI. With 10 bases clipped from V and 7 bases from J, the junction kept 8 bases outside the gene matches. There are 13 residues in the CDR3. CDR3 nucleotides: TGCGCCACCAGGGACAGGGTCGACCAGCCCCAGCATTTT. Translating it yields CATRDRVDQPQHF.

This clonotype was seen ten or more times. This sequence joins TRBV12-3 or TRBV12-4 and TRBJ2-1; D is unresolved. Trimming removed 7 bases from V and 5 bases from J, with 27 bases in between. This CDR3 region has 18 residues. The CDR3 bases are TGTGCCAGCACCATCCGGTCGGTAGCTGGCTATCAACACAATGAGCAGTTCTTC. It specifies CASTIRSVAGYQHNEQFF.

This clonotype was seen a few times. CDR3 sequence: CASSSSSTGGPNEQFF. As DNA, the CDR3 is TGTGCCAGCAGCAGCAGCAGCACAGGGGGACCGAATGAGCAGTTCTTC. This rearrangement joins TRBV27 to TRBJ2-1, with 8 positions matching TRBD1. The V gene end was trimmed by 6 bases and the J gene end by 7 bases; junction bases not matched to a gene: 14. The CDR3 spans 16 residues. Germline CDR1 and CDR2: MNHEY and SMNVEV (reference sequence).

This sequence joins TRBV7-8 and TRBJ2-1, with 13 bases that match TRBD2. Trimming cost V 5 bases and J 4 bases; bases outside gene matches: 5. This CDR3 is built from 16 residues. The germline V gene has CDR1 SGHVS and CDR2 FQNEAQ. CDR3 amino acids: CASSRRTSGGYNEQFF. The CDR3 nucleotides read TGTGCCAGCAGCCGCCGGACTAGCGGGGGTTACAATGAGCAGTTCTTC.

V gene TRBV28 combines with J gene TRBJ2-3; either TRBD1 or TRBD2 may fit D (6 bases each). Trimming pared 6 bases from V and 1 base from J, leaving 20 bases between. Germline V CDR1 and CDR2: MDHEN, SYDVKM. The CDR3 loop spans 17 amino acids. The CDR3 coding sequence is TGTGCCAGCAGCCTGGTGGGGTTTCGGGGGCGCACAGATACGCAGTATTTT. As protein: CASSLVGFRGRTDTQYF.